This T cell receptor (beta chain) was found in a study of blood T cell repertoires in COVID-19. In the study overall: Some COVID-19 samples were acute and others convalescent; all came from the United States, Italy and Spain. Sources were T cells, B-cell-depleted T cells, or PBMCs; the material itself was cDNA or gDNA.

Methods used by the authors: The assay estimated nucleated cells by amplifying reference gene primers. The protocol was immunoSEQ multiplex PCR, while the TCRdb copy is restricted to in-frame clones and leaves out a portion. V and J calls plus clone size are reproduced from that table; the DNA served to infer D and trimming. The data show 150,000 to 200,000 clones, with approximately 87% seen just once and 0.75% to 0.9% held by the top ten. V was pared by 4 bases and J by 3 bases, with 10 bases of the junction left unmatched. CDR3 length: 17 amino acids. Germline CDR1 reads MDHEN; CDR2 reads SYDVKM. This clone came up once.

This clonotype was sampled from a woman in her sixties or seventies with acute or convalescent COVID-19. Source material: peripheral blood. V gene TRBV28 combines with J gene TRBJ2-7; 12 bases align to TRBD2. CDR3 region: CASSSSGRAWGSYEQYF. DNA for the CDR3: TGTGCCAGCAGTTCTAGCGGGAGGGCGTGGGGTAGCTACGAGCAGTACTTC.